A selection of T cell receptor beta chains follows, all from one sample in a study of CD8 T cells in ankylosing spondylitis. TCRdb ran MiXCR on the 5' RACE reads and lists one entry per CDR3 protein. The sample yields about 240,000 distinct CDR3 sequences, roughly 10% seen once. What was sequenced was blood, either unsorted or a sorted T cell fraction (not recorded which). The receptors come from a male donor with ankylosing spondylitis or in good health (not recorded which). CDR3s include the opening cysteine and the closing phenylalanine or tryptophan. A D gene is named only where the DNA matches it firmly. Clone size is shown for a subset of rows, as once, few, many or a class of expanded clone.

v_call	j_call	d_call	clone_size	cdr3_aa	cdr3_nt
TRBV4-1	TRBJ2-7	TRBD1	many	CASSQVQGRYEQYF	TGCGCCAGCAGCCAAGTACAGGGGCGCTACGAGCAGTACTTC
TRBV6-5	TRBJ2-1	.	many	CASSYKLRNEQFF	TGTGCCAGCAGTTATAAGTTAAGGAATGAGCAGTTCTTC
TRBV3-1	TRBJ2-2	.	.	CASSQVPPGELFF	TGTGCCAGCAGCCAAGTGCCGCCCGGGGAGCTGTTTTTT
TRBV7-3	TRBJ1-3	TRBD1	many	CASSLTPGQGARNTIYF	TGTGCCAGCAGCTTAACCCCGGGACAGGGGGCGCGAAACACCATATATTTT
TRBV3-1	TRBJ2-5	TRBD1	.	CASSHQARTGKLETQYF	TGTGCCAGCAGCCATCAAGCCCGGACAGGGAAACTAGAGACCCAGTACTTC
TRBV29-1	TRBJ2-7	TRBD1	many	CSVARGQKGEQYF	TGCAGCGTGGCCAGGGGGCAGAAGGGCGAGCAGTACTTC
TRBV29-1	TRBJ1-2	.	many	CSVPQGSGYTF	TGCAGCGTCCCACAGGGAAGTGGCTACACCTTC
TRBV29-1	TRBJ2-6	.	few	CSVASGANVLTF	TGCAGCGTTGCGTCTGGGGCCAACGTCCTGACTTTC
TRBV10-3	TRBJ1-4	.	many	CASKGSNEKLFF	TGTGCCTCCAAGGGAAGCAATGAAAAACTGTTTTTT
TRBV27	TRBJ2-1	TRBD2	.	CASSSGLADNEQFF	TGTGCCAGCAGCTCCGGACTAGCGGACAATGAGCAGTTCTTC
TRBV27	TRBJ2-1	.	many	CASSSNRLDEQFF	TGTGCCAGCAGTTCAAACAGGTTGGATGAGCAGTTCTTC
TRBV27	TRBJ1-5	.	few	CASRDHSNQPQHF	TGTGCCAGCCGGGATCATAGCAATCAGCCCCAGCATTTT
TRBV11-2	TRBJ2-1	TRBD2	few	CASSLMGGLAGYNEQFF	TGTGCCAGCAGCTTAATGGGGGGACTAGCGGGATACAATGAGCAGTTCTTC
TRBV6-1	TRBJ2-3	TRBD2	many	CASRPLAGGFTDTQYF	TGTGCCAGCAGGCCACTAGCGGGGGGTTTCACAGATACGCAGTATTTT